These 30 T cell receptor beta chains were sequenced from one sample in a study of regulatory T cells in long-lasting Graves disease. Building the TCR beta libraries relied on iRepertoire HTBI primers, and CDR3 regions underwent Arm-PCR. TCRdb re-called the multiplex PCR reads with MiXCR, one entry per CDR3 protein. This sample has under 700,000 distinct CDR3 sequences, with roughly 16% found just once. Time point here: newly diagnosed GD, antithyroid drugs for less than 3 months. The TCR library was made from RNA extracted from PBMCs. In addition, the sample was reused for a study of T cells in Graves' hyperthyroidism and ophthalmopathy.

The source material was peripheral blood mononuclear cells (PBMCs), sampled at new diagnosis, from a patient treated with antithyroid drugs. Source of these receptors: a woman aged 35 to 59 with Graves disease.

This clonotype appeared many times. The CDR3 DNA reads as TGTGCCAGCTCACCTGGAACAGCCCCTAACTATGGCTACACCTTC. Translation: CASSPGTAPNYGYTF. This chain joins TRBV18 and TRBJ1-2; D remains ambiguous. CDR1 KGHSH and CDR2 LQKENI come from the germline V gene. This CDR3 has 15 amino acids. Trimming took 3 bases from V and 0 from J, leaving 11 bases between them.

Of note for this clonotype: A much larger clone differs from this one at a single base, so this may be a read error. This chain joins TRBV27 and TRBJ1-5; D is ambiguous. CDR3 size: 14 residues. Looked up from germline, CDR1 is MNHEY and CDR2 is SMNVEV (reference sequence). CDR3 sequence (DNA): TGTGCCAGCAGTTTAGAGGGAACTAATCAGCCCCAGCGTTTT. Translation: CASSLEGTNQPQRF.

Concerning this clonotype: This could be a read error, since a much larger clone is one nucleotide away. V gene TRBV6-1 combines with J gene TRBJ2-1; D is perhaps TRBD1 (5 bases). CDR1 and CDR2 from the germline V gene are MNHNS and SASEGT. The V and J ends lost 8 bases and 10 bases respectively, with 15 bases between them. The CDR3 has 12 amino acids. CDR3 amino acids: CASLTETYEQFF. The DNA of the CDR3 is TGTGCCAGCCTGACAGAGACCTACGAGCAGTTCTTC.

This clonotype was observed at least ten times. The J gene is TRBJ2-3, the V gene TRBV7-3; no clear D. V was pared by 4 bases and J by 1 base, with 6 bases between. CDR1 and CDR2 from the germline V gene are SGHTA and FQGTGA. CDR3 size: 13 residues. The CDR3 loop reads CASSWTGTDTQYF. CDR3 coding DNA: TGTGCCAGCAGCTGGACGGGCACAGATACGCAGTATTTT.

The chain recombines TRBV10-1 with TRBJ2-1; D assignment may be TRBD1 or TRBD2 (6 bases each). This CDR3 contains 17 residues. The V gene's germline CDR1 is WNHNN and CDR2 SYGVQD (reference sequence). The ends were cut back, 3 bases at V and 8 bases at J, with 23 bases in the middle. CDR3 loop: CASSDEGKWGALDEQFF. CDR3 bases: TGCGCCAGCAGTGACGAGGGAAAATGGGGGGCCTTGGATGAGCAGTTCTTC.

The chain has TRBV25-1 and TRBJ1-2; 9 nucleotides align to TRBD1. The CDR3 covers 16 residues. Germline loops: CDR1 MGHDK, CDR2 SYGVNS. J was trimmed by 2 bases and V by 4 bases; bases with no gene match: 8. The DNA of the CDR3 is TGTGCCAGCAGTGCCCGGACAGGGGTCCGGAACTATGGCTACACCTTC. This gives the protein CASSARTGVRNYGYTF.

The chain links TRBV2 to TRBJ2-5, with D possibly TRBD2 on 5 matching bases. The CDR3 sequence is 14 residues long. V lost 5 bases and J 2 bases, leaving 12 bases between the germline ends. CDR1 and CDR2 from the germline V gene are SNHLY and FYNNEI. DNA of the CDR3: TGTGCCAGCAGTCGGTCCGGACTTCAAGAGACCCAGTACTTC. Translating it yields CASSRSGLQETQYF.

There are many counts of this clonotype. The chain links TRBV5-1 to TRBJ1-1, with D unclear. The V gene lost 2 bases and the J gene lost 6 bases, with 14 bases spanning the gap. There are 14 residues in the CDR3. Germline-derived CDR1 and CDR2 are SGHRS and YFSETQ. CDR3 DNA sequence: TGCGCCAGCAGCTTATCGTCCGCGGATCCTGAAGCTTTCTTT. As protein: CASSLSSADPEAFF.

This rearrangement joins TRBV7-2 to TRBJ1-2, with 7 positions matching TRBD1. The CDR3 runs 12 residues. CDR1 and CDR2 (germline): SGHTA, FQGNSA. J was trimmed by 8 bases and V by 5 bases; bases with no gene match: 5. CDR3: CASSNTGEGYTF. In nucleotides, the CDR3 is TGTGCCAGCAGCAATACAGGGGAGGGCTACACCTTC.

This rearrangement joins TRBV5-4 to TRBJ1-2; 11 nucleotides agree with TRBD1. The CDR3 consists of 15 residues. Unmatched junction bases numbered 5, after V lost 4 bases and J lost 3 bases. Germline V gene data show CDR1 as SGHNT and CDR2 as YYREEE (reference sequence). The CDR3 DNA reads as TGTGCCAGCAGCACCGGACAGGGGGCGTACTATGGCTACACCTTC. It yields the protein CASSTGQGAYYGYTF. Drawing the rest from reference TRBV5-4 and TRBJ1-2, the complete variable domain is ETGVTQSPTHLIKTRGQQVTLRCSSQSGHNTVSWYQQALGQGPQFIFQYYREEENGRGNFPPRFSGLQFPNYSSELNVNALELDDSALYLCASSTGQGAYYGYTFGSGTRLTVV.

This clonotype showed up just a few times. This may be a read error: a much more frequent sequence differs by one nucleotide. The J gene is TRBJ2-5, the V gene TRBV6-1; 12 nucleotides agree with TRBD2. Germline CDR1 is MNHNS and CDR2 is SASEGT. J lost 4 bases, V lost 4 bases, and 1 base had no gene match. The CDR3 runs 14 residues. For the CDR3, the DNA is TGTGCCAGCAGTGCGGGACTAGCGGGAGAGACCCAGTACTTC. Protein: CASSAGLAGETQYF.

This clonotype came up a few times. CDR3: CASSVGDRGFLGELFF. For the CDR3, the DNA is TGTGCCAGCAGCGTTGGGGACAGGGGGTTCCTAGGGGAGCTGTTTTTT. This sequence joins TRBV11-2 and TRBJ2-2, with 11 bases lining up with TRBD1. Trimming cost V 5 bases and J 8 bases; bases outside gene matches: 10. The CDR3 sequence is 16 residues long. Germline V gene data show CDR1 as SGHAT and CDR2 as FQNNGV.

Many counts were recorded for this clonotype. The V and J genes are TRBV4-1 and TRBJ1-2; 7 bases match TRBD1. The CDR3 consists of 14 residues. Germline V lookup: CDR1 MGHRA, CDR2 YSYEKL. The trim removed 2 bases at V and 4 bases at J, leaving 4 bases unmatched. CDR3 bases: TGCGCCAGCAGCCAAACAGGGGTTTCCTATGGCTACACCTTC. It encodes CASSQTGVSYGYTF.

This clonotype was detected a few times. V usage is TRBV9 and J usage is TRBJ2-7, with 8 bases aligning to TRBD1. The junction had 13 bases not matched to a gene; V was cut back by 4 bases and J by 4 bases. The CDR3 extends over 16 amino acids. Per germline, CDR1 SGDLS and CDR2 YYNGEE. CDR3 in amino acids: CASSPRQGPLDYEQYF. CDR3 sequence (DNA): TGTGCCAGCAGCCCACGACAGGGGCCCCTCGATTACGAGCAGTACTTC. Supplemented by reference TRBV9 and TRBJ2-7, the full variable domain reads DSGVTQTPKHLITATGQRVTLRCSPRSGDLSVYWYQQSLDQGLQFLIQYYNGEERAKGNILERFSAQQFPDLHSELNLSSLELGDSALYFCASSPRQGPLDYEQYFGPGTRLTVT.

The gene calls are TRBV2 and TRBJ1-5; 7 bases fit TRBD1. This CDR3 has 21 residues. Germline CDR1 and CDR2: SNHLY and FYNNEI. V dropped 4 bases and J dropped 0; count of bases not matched to a gene: 21. The CDR3 sequence: CASSVDRDSWGSLNSNQPQHF. CDR3 DNA sequence: TGTGCCAGCAGTGTCGACAGGGATTCGTGGGGGAGCCTTAATAGCAATCAGCCCCAGCATTTT.

This clonotype was seen ten or more times. The chain links TRBV7-2 to TRBJ2-2, with TRBD1 as a possible D gene (6 bases). Between the trimmed V and J ends, which lost 4 bases and 6 bases, there was a span of 15 bases. Per the germline V gene, CDR1 is SGHTA and CDR2 is FQGNSA. The CDR3 runs to 15 residues. The CDR3 is CASSYQSGESGELFF. The CDR3 coding sequence is TGTGCCAGCAGCTACCAATCAGGGGAGTCCGGGGAGCTGTTTTTT.

This clonotype turned up a few times. The CDR3 DNA reads TGTGCCTGGCTACAGCAGGCGGACACTGAAGCTTTCTTT. Translating gives CAWLQQADTEAFF. This sequence joins TRBV30 and TRBJ1-1, with D hard to call. The CDR3 has 13 amino acids. V was trimmed by 5 bases and J by 3 bases, leaving 13 bases between them. The germline V gene has CDR1 GTSNPN and CDR2 SVGIG (reference sequence).

V is TRBV7-9 and J is TRBJ2-2, with D perhaps TRBD2 (5 bases). The CDR3 has 12 amino acids. Germline CDR1 SEHNR, CDR2 FQNEAQ (reference sequence). Trimming left V 9 bases short and J 5 bases short, with 10 bases between. CDR3 nucleotides: TGTGCCAGTAAGAGCGGAACCGGGGAGCTGTTTTTT. As protein: CASKSGTGELFF.

This chain links TRBV19 with TRBJ1-1; D may be TRBD1 (6 bases). The CDR3 contains 13 residues. Germline CDR1 LNHDA, CDR2 SQIVND (reference sequence). The V and J ends lost 7 bases and 2 bases respectively, with 11 bases between them. The CDR3 DNA sequence: TGTGCCAGTACGGACAGCACTAACACTGAAGCTTTCTTT. This translates into CASTDSTNTEAFF.

This clonotype was seen many times. The V call is TRBV20-1, the J call TRBJ1-5; TRBD1 matches at 7 bases. Germline V CDR1 and CDR2: DFQATT, SNEGSKA (reference sequence). V was clipped by 1 base and J by 3 bases; unmatched bases: 6. CDR3 length equals 15 residues. The CDR3 here is CSARVGTANNQPQHF. The CDR3, as DNA: TGCAGTGCTAGAGTGGGGACAGCGAACAATCAGCCCCAGCATTTT.

This clonotype came up a few times. The rearrangement uses TRBV3-1 and TRBJ1-6; possible D gene TRBD1, 6 bases. Germline-derived CDR1 and CDR2 are LGHDT and YNNKEL (reference sequence). V lost 2 bases and J lost 10, with 24 bases in between. This CDR3 is 18 amino acids long. DNA of the CDR3: TGTGCCAGCAGCCAACGGGCCCAACAGGGCCTGGGTGGGTCACCCCTCCACTTT. Translation: CASSQRAQQGLGGSPLHF.

The CDR3 region has the DNA TGTGCCAGCAGCCCTGGACCGTCGAACACTGAAGCTTTCTTT. It is translated as CASSPGPSNTEAFF. The chain has TRBV12-3 or TRBV12-4 and TRBJ1-1; D is unclear. V was trimmed by 6 bases and J by 1 base, leaving 12 bases between them. This CDR3 contains 14 residues.

This clonotype was found a few times. The chain has TRBV5-1 and TRBJ1-6; 8 positions agree with TRBD1. The V segment lost 5 bases and the J segment 10 bases; nucleotides outside the gene matches: 11. The CDR3 contains 15 residues. Germline CDR1 and CDR2: SGHRS and YFSETQ. Here the CDR3 DNA reads TGCGCCAGCAGGGGAGTAGGACAGGGAGGCTCACCCCTCCACTTT. Translated, it gives CASRGVGQGGSPLHF.

This chain joins TRBV19 and TRBJ1-5; maybe TRBD1 (6 bases). Trimming stripped 4 bases from V and 6 bases from J, with 16 bases between. The CDR3 contains 15 residues. CDR1 and CDR2 from the germline V gene are LNHDA and SQIVND (reference sequence). DNA for the CDR3: TGTGCCAGTAGTACCTTCGGGGGCGGGAGTCAGCCCCAGCATTTT. Amino acid sequence: CASSTFGGGSQPQHF.

This clonotype was recorded many times. The J gene is TRBJ2-1, the V gene TRBV5-1, with 9 bases that match TRBD1. CDR1 and CDR2 from the germline V gene are SGHRS and YFSETQ. This CDR3 spans 16 amino acids. V lost 0 bases, J lost 4 bases, and 5 bases stayed unmatched. The CDR3 DNA follows: TGCGCCAGCAGCTTGGCCGGGACAGGGTTATACAATGAGCAGTTCTTC. Its protein is CASSLAGTGLYNEQFF.

This clonotype was counted at least ten times. The V gene is TRBV6-5, the J gene TRBJ2-7; D is possibly TRBD2 (7 bases). The CDR3 is 14 amino acids. The V gene lost 2 bases and the J gene lost 5 bases, with 13 bases spanning the gap. Per germline, CDR1 MNHEY and CDR2 SVGAGI. CDR3 amino acids: CASSYRGRADEQYF. CDR3 DNA sequence: TGTGCCAGCAGTTACAGGGGGAGGGCCGACGAGCAGTACTTC.

This clonotype showed up many times. One end of the junction does not line up with germline, which may come from a read error. The rearrangement joins TRBV7-9 to TRBJ1-2; perhaps TRBD1 as D (6 bases). Germline V CDR1 and CDR2: SEHNR, FQNEAQ (reference sequence). CDR3 length equals 13 residues. CDR3 sequence (DNA): TGCGCCAGCAGCGGACCCCAGACAGGCGTCGGCACCTTC. This encodes CASSGPQTGVGTF.

CDR3 nucleotide sequence: TGTGCCAGCAGTTTAGAACAGGGGTATGAGACCCAGTACTTC. Protein product: CASSLEQGYETQYF. The chain combines TRBV27 with TRBJ2-3, with 7 bases matching TRBD1. The DNA end lines up better with TRBJ2-5; the J call may be wrong. CDR3 length: 14 residues. Germline V gene sequence: CDR1 MNHEY, CDR2 SMNVEV (reference sequence).

This sequence joins TRBV5-1 and TRBJ2-1; 7 nucleotides align to TRBD1. V shed 4 bases, J shed 9 bases, and the junction held 13 bases outside the gene matches. This CDR3 is built from 15 residues. Germline values: CDR1 SGHRS, CDR2 YFSETQ. DNA for the CDR3: TGCGCCAGCAGCCGGCTACAGGGGTATGATGGTGAGCAGTTCTTC. This translates into CASSRLQGYDGEQFF.

This clonotype came up many times. The CDR3 nucleotides are TGCAGTGTCCCCCGGGTCCCAGGGGAGACCCAGTACTTC. Translating it yields CSVPRVPGETQYF. The V gene is TRBV20-1, the J gene TRBJ2-5, with D possibly matching TRBD1 (5 bases). From germline, CDR1 is DFQATT and CDR2 SNEGSKA (reference sequence). Trimming pared 7 bases from V and 5 bases from J, leaving 17 bases between. The CDR3 length is 13 residues.